These T cell receptor beta chains were read from a single sample in a study of cytomegalovirus exposure and HLA in healthy donors. TCRdb keeps only in-frame clones here, not all; method: immunoSEQ multiplex PCR. The sample lists almost 70,000 clones, approximately 70% occurring once. Sequencing input: PBMCs. The source is a male donor in good health and CMV-seropositive. The CDR3 runs from the conserved cysteine through the conserved F or W. D genes are given only for firm matches. Not all rows give a size; the values are once, few, many and, for expanded clones, a class.

clone size: .; J gene: TRBJ2-5; V gene: TRBV25-1; D gene: TRBD1; CDR3 DNA: TGTGCCAGGGCGAGTGGGACAGGGGAGGTGGAGACCCAGTACTTC; CDR3 protein: CARASGTGEVETQYF
clone size: .; J gene: TRBJ2-7; V gene: TRBV6-5; D gene: TRBD2; CDR3 DNA: TGTGCCAGCAGTTACGGTTGGGGAGCGGGGGCAGGGGAGCAGTACTTC; CDR3 protein: CASSYGWGAGAGEQYF
clone size: .; J gene: TRBJ2-7; V gene: TRBV27; D gene: TRBD1; CDR3 DNA: TGTGCCAGCAGTTTATCCATATCGGGACAGGGGGCTGACTACGAGCAGTACTTC; CDR3 protein: CASSLSISGQGADYEQYF
clone size: .; J gene: TRBJ1-3; V gene: TRBV7-6; D gene: .; CDR3 DNA: TGTGCCAGCAGCCCCACAGGGAACACCATATATTTT; CDR3 protein: CASSPTGNTIYF
clone size: .; J gene: TRBJ1-2; V gene: TRBV5-3; D gene: TRBD1; CDR3 DNA: TGTGCCAGAAGATATTACAGGGGGCGCGGCTATGGCTACACCTTC; CDR3 protein: CARRYYRGRGYGYTF
clone size: .; J gene: TRBJ2-7; V gene: TRBV7-6; D gene: TRBD1; CDR3 DNA: TGTGCCAGCAGCGGCCGGGACAGATACGAGCAGTACTTC; CDR3 protein: CASSGRDRYEQYF
clone size: .; J gene: TRBJ2-7; V gene: TRBV11-2; D gene: .; CDR3 DNA: TGTGCCAGCAGCTTGGGGAGGACCTACGAGCAGTACTTC; CDR3 protein: CASSLGRTYEQYF
clone size: .; J gene: TRBJ1-1; V gene: TRBV11-2; D gene: TRBD1; CDR3 DNA: TGTGCCAGCAGCTTAGATCAGGGGGCGCGGACTGAAGCTTTCTTT; CDR3 protein: CASSLDQGARTEAFF
clone size: .; J gene: TRBJ1-2; V gene: TRBV4-3; D gene: .; CDR3 DNA: TGCGCCAGCAGCCAAGTTAATGCAGGAAACTATGGCTACACCTTC; CDR3 protein: CASSQVNAGNYGYTF
clone size: .; J gene: TRBJ1-6; V gene: TRBV11-2; D gene: TRBD1; CDR3 DNA: TGTGCCAGCAGCTTAGGCTGGCCGAGACAGGGGAATTCACCCCTCCACTTT; CDR3 protein: CASSLGWPRQGNSPLHF
clone size: .; J gene: TRBJ1-6; V gene: TRBV6-1; D gene: .; CDR3 DNA: TGTGCCAGCAGTTCAAGGAGCTCCTATAATTCACCCCTCCACTTT; CDR3 protein: CASSSRSSYNSPLHF
clone size: .; J gene: TRBJ1-5; V gene: TRBV6-1; D gene: .; CDR3 DNA: TGTGCCAGCAGTGAAATCCCCAGGGTGGGTCAGCCCCAGCATTTT; CDR3 protein: CASSEIPRVGQPQHF
clone size: .; J gene: TRBJ2-7; V gene: TRBV6-4; D gene: TRBD1; CDR3 DNA: TGTGCCAGCAGGGCTCGACAGGGGAGGATCCACGAGCAGTACTTC; CDR3 protein: CASRARQGRIHEQYF
clone size: .; J gene: TRBJ1-1; V gene: TRBV10-1; D gene: TRBD1; CDR3 DNA: TGCGCCAGCAGTGAGAGACAGGGTGAAGCTTTCTTT; CDR3 protein: CASSERQGEAFF
clone size: .; J gene: TRBJ1-6; V gene: TRBV9; D gene: TRBD1; CDR3 DNA: TGTGCCAGCAGCGATACGGGACAGCGGGTCAATTCACCCCTCCACTTT; CDR3 protein: CASSDTGQRVNSPLHF
clone size: .; J gene: TRBJ2-7; V gene: TRBV29-1; D gene: TRBD2; CDR3 DNA: TGCAGCGTTTTACTAGCGGGGTCCTACGAGCAGTACTTC; CDR3 protein: CSVLLAGSYEQYF
clone size: .; J gene: TRBJ2-2; V gene: TRBV7-9; D gene: TRBD1; CDR3 DNA: TGTTCCAGCAGCTTAGCCGGGACAGGGTTCGTTCCCGGGGAGCTGTTTTTT; CDR3 protein: CSSSLAGTGFVPGELFF
clone size: .; J gene: TRBJ2-5; V gene: TRBV19; D gene: .; CDR3 DNA: TGTGCCAGTAGTATTGGTAGGTGGGCTTCGCAAGAGACCCAGTACTTC; CDR3 protein: CASSIGRWASQETQYF
clone size: .; J gene: TRBJ2-5; V gene: TRBV5-4; D gene: .; CDR3 DNA: TGTGCCAGCAGCTTGGGAAGGGCTGGGGAGCAGTACTTC; CDR3 protein: CASSLGRAGEQYF
clone size: .; J gene: TRBJ2-3; V gene: TRBV7-3; D gene: .; CDR3 DNA: TGTGCCAGCAGCCTGATTACTACAGATACGCAGTATTTT; CDR3 protein: CASSLITTDTQYF
clone size: few; J gene: TRBJ2-7; V gene: TRBV7-9; D gene: TRBD2; CDR3 DNA: TGTGCCAGCAGCTTAGTTCGGGGGGGGGCCGAGCAGTACTTC; CDR3 protein: CASSLVRGGAEQYF
clone size: .; J gene: TRBJ2-7; V gene: TRBV7-2; D gene: .; CDR3 DNA: TGTGCCAGCAGCCCAGTAGGGGGGGGATCCTACGAGCAGTACTTC; CDR3 protein: CASSPVGGGSYEQYF
clone size: .; J gene: TRBJ2-3; V gene: TRBV5-4; D gene: TRBD2; CDR3 DNA: TGTGCCAGCAGATCACGACTAGCGGGGGATACAGATACGCAGTATTTT; CDR3 protein: CASRSRLAGDTDTQYF
clone size: few; J gene: TRBJ1-2; V gene: TRBV19; D gene: .; CDR3 DNA: TGTGCCAGTAGTCCGGTGGGCTCCTATGGCTACACCTTC; CDR3 protein: CASSPVGSYGYTF
clone size: .; J gene: TRBJ1-5; V gene: TRBV6-1; D gene: .; CDR3 DNA: TGTGCCAGCACCTCCGGGAGAAATCAGCCCCAGCATTTT; CDR3 protein: CASTSGRNQPQHF
clone size: .; J gene: TRBJ2-5; V gene: TRBV9; D gene: .; CDR3 DNA: TGTGCCAGCAGCGTAGGGGCCTACCAAGAGACCCAGTACTTC; CDR3 protein: CASSVGAYQETQYF
clone size: few; J gene: TRBJ2-2; V gene: TRBV6-6; D gene: .; CDR3 DNA: TGTGCCAGCAGTTACGGGGGCAGCTCCGGGGAGCTGTTTTTT; CDR3 protein: CASSYGGSSGELFF